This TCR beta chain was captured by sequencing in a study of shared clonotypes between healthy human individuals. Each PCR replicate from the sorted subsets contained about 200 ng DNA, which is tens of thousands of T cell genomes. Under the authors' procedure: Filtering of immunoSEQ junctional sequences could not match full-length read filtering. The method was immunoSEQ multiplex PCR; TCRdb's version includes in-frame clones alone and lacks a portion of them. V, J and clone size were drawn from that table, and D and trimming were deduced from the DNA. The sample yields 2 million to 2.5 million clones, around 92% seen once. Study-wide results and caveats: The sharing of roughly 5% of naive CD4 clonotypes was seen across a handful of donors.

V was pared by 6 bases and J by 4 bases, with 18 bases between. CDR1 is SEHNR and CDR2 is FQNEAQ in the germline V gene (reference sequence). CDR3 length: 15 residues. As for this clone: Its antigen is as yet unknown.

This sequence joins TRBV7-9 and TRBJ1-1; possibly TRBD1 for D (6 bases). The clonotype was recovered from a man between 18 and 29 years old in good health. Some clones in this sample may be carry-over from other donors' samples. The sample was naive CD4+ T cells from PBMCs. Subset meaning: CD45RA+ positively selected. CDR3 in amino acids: CASRSLAGVSTEAFF. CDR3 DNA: TGTGCCAGCAGATCACTAGCAGGGGTGTCCACTGAAGCTTTCTTT.